Following are 14 T cell receptor beta chains from one sample sequenced in a study of T cells after yellow fever vaccination. Via MiXCR, TCRdb re-called the 5' RACE reads, giving one row per CDR3 protein. This table holds around 340,000 distinct CDR3 sequences, 9.5% to 15% found once. The sequencing here drew on CD4+ T cells sorted from PBMCs, taken 15 days after the yellow fever booster vaccination. Receptor source: a man aged 18 to 29 who received the YFV17D yellow fever vaccine.

V and J are TRBV3-1 and TRBJ1-5; possibly TRBD1 for D (6 bases). This CDR3 is built from 14 residues. Trimming cost V 2 bases and J 9 bases, with 14 bases left between them. CDR1 and CDR2 from the germline V gene are LGHDT and YNNKEL (reference sequence). This CDR3 reads CASSQSQGLLPQHF. In DNA form, the CDR3 reads TGTGCCAGCAGCCAATCACAGGGTTTGCTGCCCCAGCATTTT.

The table lists this clonotype with a few counts. The chain combines TRBV7-2 with TRBJ1-2, with D uncertain. The CDR3 consists of 13 residues. The ends were cut back, 2 bases at V and 8 bases at J, with 12 bases in the middle. Germline loops: CDR1 SGHTA, CDR2 FQGNSA. The CDR3 bases are TGTGCCAGCAGCTTAATGGCGGGGTTGGGCTACACCTTC. Its translation: CASSLMAGLGYTF. The variable domain in full, with the rest retrieved from reference TRBV7-2 and TRBJ1-2, is GAGVSQSPSNKVTEKGKDVELRCDPISGHTALYWYRQSLGQGLEFLIYFQGNSAPDKSGLPSDRFSAERTGGSVSTLTIQRTQQEDSAVYLCASSLMAGLGYTFGSGTRLTVV.

V usage is TRBV11-2 and J usage is TRBJ1-1, with a possible D match to TRBD1 (5 bases). This CDR3 region has 15 residues. V was trimmed by 3 bases and J by 1 base, leaving 12 bases between them. Germline-derived CDR1 and CDR2 are SGHAT and FQNNGV. CDR3 region: CASSLGRDGNTEAFF. The CDR3, as DNA: TGTGCCAGCAGCTTGGGACGGGACGGGAACACTGAAGCTTTCTTT. The full variable domain, with the rest looked up from reference TRBV11-2 and TRBJ1-1, is EAGVAQSPRYKIIEKRQSVAFWCNPISGHATLYWYQQILGQGPKLLIQFQNNGVVDDSQLPKDRFSAERLKGVDSTLKIQPAKLEDSAVYLCASSLGRDGNTEAFFGQGTRLTVV.

This clonotype was counted a few times. The J gene is TRBJ1-4, the V gene TRBV25-1; TRBD1 aligns across 12 bases. V trimming: 2 bases; J trimming: 10 bases; junction bases outside the gene matches: 8. This CDR3 is built from 16 residues. Germline V lookup: CDR1 MGHDK, CDR2 SYGVNS. CDR3 DNA sequence: TGTGCCAGCAGTGAACCGGGACAGGGGGCATTAGGAAAACTGTTTTTT. The encoded protein is CASSEPGQGALGKLFF.

Note on this clonotype: A read error may produce the germline difference seen at one junction end. The gene calls are TRBV5-4 and TRBJ2-1; D is possibly TRBD2 (6 bases). The CDR3 covers 16 residues. Looked up from germline, CDR1 is SGHNT and CDR2 is YYREEE (reference sequence). The CDR3 here is CASRPGGTNSYHEQFF. CDR3 coding DNA: TGTGCCAGCAGGCCTGGGGGGACCAATTCCTACCATGAGCAGTTCTTC.

The chain is built from TRBV9 and TRBJ2-1, with a tentative D call TRBD1 (6 bases). V was trimmed by 3 bases and J by 2 bases, leaving 6 bases between them. Germline V CDR1 and CDR2: SGDLS, YYNGEE. The length of the CDR3 is 13 residues. The CDR3 is CASSGTAYNEQFF. The CDR3 DNA reads TGTGCCAGCAGCGGGACAGCCTACAATGAGCAGTTCTTC. Full variable domain (missing parts from reference TRBV9 and TRBJ2-1): DSGVTQTPKHLITATGQRVTLRCSPRSGDLSVYWYQQSLDQGLQFLIQYYNGEERAKGNILERFSAQQFPDLHSELNLSSLELGDSALYFCASSGTAYNEQFFGPGTRLTVL.

This chain uses TRBV10-3 with TRBJ2-7; D is unclear. Trimming pared 7 bases from V and 3 bases from J, leaving 13 bases between. CDR3 size: 13 residues. Germline loops: CDR1 ENHRY, CDR2 SYGVKD. For the CDR3, the DNA is TGTGCCATCACTGATGGCTGGTACTACGAGCAGTACGTC. Residues: CAITDGWYYEQYV.

The chain employs TRBV7-9 and TRBJ2-1; D ambiguous. The germline CDR1 and CDR2 sequences are SEHNR and FQNEAQ (reference sequence). Trimming took 2 bases from V and 5 from J, leaving 16 bases between them. The CDR3 has 16 residues. CDR3 in amino acids: CASSLNWAQTDNEQFF. Written as DNA, the CDR3 is TGTGCCAGCAGCTTAAATTGGGCCCAGACGGACAATGAGCAGTTCTTC.

This clonotype was seen a few times. V usage is TRBV5-1 and J usage is TRBJ2-1; tentatively, D is TRBD2 (5 bases). There are 13 residues in the CDR3. Germline V gene lookup returns CDR1 SGHRS and CDR2 YFSETQ. V shed 9 bases and J shed 8 bases, with 18 bases lying between them. CDR3 protein: CATSPPNGDEQFF. In DNA, the CDR3 is TGCGCCACCAGTCCCCCGAACGGGGATGAGCAGTTCTTC.

In this sample, this clonotype turned up a few times. This chain links TRBV10-3 with TRBJ2-5, with unresolved D. V was shortened by 9 bases and J by 3 bases, with 14 bases between the two germline ends. Germline loops: CDR1 ENHRY, CDR2 SYGVKD. The CDR3 sequence is 13 residues long. CDR3 sequence: CAIRGEAKETQYF. The CDR3 DNA reads as TGTGCCATTCGTGGCGAGGCCAAAGAGACCCAGTACTTC.

The genes are TRBV28 and TRBJ2-2, with D possibly matching TRBD2 (6 bases). The CDR3 totals 15 residues. Germline-derived CDR1 and CDR2 are MDHEN and SYDVKM. Between the trimmed V and J ends, which lost 8 bases and 2 bases, there was a span of 15 bases. The CDR3 loop reads CASLSRRGNTGELFF. The CDR3 DNA follows: TGTGCCAGCCTATCCCGGCGGGGTAACACCGGGGAGCTGTTTTTT.

This clonotype was seen more than once but under ten times. This chain joins TRBV12-3 or TRBV12-4 and TRBJ2-1; 12 bases are shared with TRBD2. CDR3 length: 17 amino acids. Trimming took 5 bases from V and 5 from J; bases not matched to a gene: 10. DNA for the CDR3: TGTGCCAGCAGTCCTCGGAGACTAGCGGGGGTCAACAATGAGCAGTTCTTC. Amino acid sequence: CASSPRRLAGVNNEQFF.

This chain connects TRBV4-3 to TRBJ1-1; D is possibly TRBD1 (5 bases). Per germline, CDR1 LGHNA and CDR2 YSLEER. CDR3 length: 14 amino acids. V dropped 0 bases and J dropped 6 bases, with 11 bases sitting between them. CDR3 coding DNA: TGCGCCAGCAGCCAAGAAGGGGTAGGCGCTGAAGCTTTCTTT. This gives the protein CASSQEGVGAEAFF.

This chain joins TRBV5-1 and TRBJ2-7, with D perhaps assigned TRBD1 or TRBD2 (5 bases each). Deletions cut 2 bases from V and 3 bases from J, with 15 bases between. The CDR3 extends over 15 amino acids. Germline CDR1 SGHRS, CDR2 YFSETQ. The CDR3, as DNA: TGCGCCAGCAGCTTCAGGGCGCTAGACTACTACGAGCAGTACTTC. Encoded protein: CASSFRALDYYEQYF.